These 13 T cell receptor beta chains were sequenced from one sample in a study of blood T cell repertoires in COVID-19 (dated by TCRdb to the early 2020s). Receptor libraries were prepared by the immunoSEQ multiplex PCR assay. Not all clones reach the TCRdb copy of this immuneACCESS table, which keeps in-frame sequences only. Checked studies attribute under half of the gap to unresolved V genes and leave the rest unexplained. This sample holds 200,000 to 250,000 clones; around 86% were observed only once. The ten largest clonotypes hold roughly 1.9% of the sample. Sequenced material: peripheral blood. The source of these receptors is a man aged 30 to 45 who had recovered from COVID-19.

V and J are TRBV19 and TRBJ1-1; the D is unclear. Germline V lookup: CDR1 LNHDA, CDR2 SQIVND (reference sequence). CDR3 length equals 13 residues. Trimming removed 5 bases from V and 6 bases from J, with 13 bases in between. As DNA, the CDR3 is TGTGCCAGTAGTGATTACGAGGTAGCTGAAGCTTTCTTT. Translation: CASSDYEVAEAFF.

This clone has ten or more counts. The chain uses TRBV5-5 and TRBJ1-2; D gene uncertain. Trimming took off 1 base at V and 0 bases at J, with 7 bases between the two ends. Germline V gives CDR1 SGHKS, CDR2 YYEKEE (reference sequence). This CDR3 is built from 14 residues. CDR3 protein: CASSLWPTNYGYTF. The DNA for the CDR3 is TGTGCCAGCAGCTTGTGGCCGACTAACTATGGCTACACCTTC.

The V call is TRBV7-6, the J call TRBJ1-5, with a weak D call TRBD1 (5 bases). The ends were cut back, 2 bases at V and 4 bases at J, with 6 bases in the middle. The CDR3 contains 13 residues. The germline V gene has CDR1 SGHVS and CDR2 FNYEAQ. CDR3 sequence (DNA): TGTGCCAGCAGCTTACAGGGAAATCAGCCCCAGCATTTT. Its protein is CASSLQGNQPQHF. Looking up the rest from reference TRBV7-6 and TRBJ1-5 gives the full variable domain: GAGVSQSPRYKVTKRGQDVALRCDPISGHVSLYWYRQALGQGPEFLTYFNYEAQQDKSGLPNDRFSAERPEGSISTLTIQRTEQRDSAMYRCASSLQGNQPQHFGDGTRLSIL.

The chain links TRBV4-1 to TRBJ2-1, with 7 positions matching TRBD2. The germline V gene has CDR1 MGHRA and CDR2 YSYEKL. V lost 0 bases and J lost 10; bases outside the gene matches: 6. The length of the CDR3 is 14 residues. The CDR3 is CASSQEELAVEQFF. The DNA of the CDR3 is TGCGCCAGCAGCCAAGAAGAGCTAGCGGTAGAGCAGTTCTTC.

J is TRBJ2-7 and V is TRBV2, with 15 bases matching TRBD2. This CDR3 has 16 amino acids. Germline V CDR1 and CDR2: SNHLY, FYNNEI. Trimming took 8 bases from V and 0 from J; bases not matched to a gene: 5. The CDR3 here is CASRTSGGVSSYEQYF. The CDR3 DNA sequence: TGTGCCAGCCGGACTAGCGGGGGGGTCAGCTCCTACGAGCAGTACTTC.

This clone was found once. The rearrangement links TRBV19 to TRBJ2-3; 7 nucleotides align to TRBD2. The junction had 8 bases not matched to a gene; V was cut back by 6 bases and J by 2 bases. Looked up from germline, CDR1 is LNHDA and CDR2 is SQIVND (reference sequence). The CDR3 consists of 15 residues. The CDR3 reads CASSFRGDDTDTQYF. For the CDR3, the DNA is TGTGCCAGTAGCTTCCGGGGGGACGACACAGATACGCAGTATTTT.

Here the CDR3 DNA reads TGTGCCAGCTCCTCAGCTGGGACAGGGGTCTCACCCCTCCACTTT. This translates into CASSSAGTGVSPLHF. The rearrangement links TRBV18 to TRBJ1-6; 10 bases line up with TRBD1. The V gene's germline CDR1 is KGHSH and CDR2 LQKENI. With 6 bases clipped from V and 10 bases from J, the junction kept 9 bases outside the gene matches. This CDR3 region has 15 residues. The variable domain in full, with the rest retrieved from reference TRBV18 and TRBJ1-6, is NAGVMQNPRHLVRRRGQEARLRCSPMKGHSHVYWYRQLPEEGLKFMVYLQKENIIDESGMPKERFSAEFPKEGPSILRIQQVVRGDSAAYFCASSSAGTGVSPLHFGNGTRLTVT.

For the CDR3, the DNA is TGTGCCAGTGAAGGGGCAGGCTATGGCTACACCTTC. It specifies CASEGAGYGYTF. The gene calls are TRBV19 and TRBJ1-2; tentatively, D is TRBD1 (5 bases). V was cut by 8 bases and J by 4 bases, with 11 bases left in between. CDR1 and CDR2 (germline): LNHDA, SQIVND (reference sequence). The CDR3 contains 12 residues.

The chain links TRBV11-2 to TRBJ2-7, with D tentatively TRBD2 (6 bases). Trimming removed 0 bases at V and 3 bases at J, with 12 bases between. The germline CDR1 and CDR2 sequences are SGHAT and FQNNGV. CDR3 length: 15 amino acids. CDR3 DNA sequence: TGTGCCAGCAGCTTAGATTTACTGCGGGGCTACGAGCAGTACTTC. The encoded protein is CASSLDLLRGYEQYF.

The CDR3 DNA sequence: TGTGCCAGCTCCCCGGACAGGACCAATTCACCCCTCCACTTT. Its protein product is CASSPDRTNSPLHF. The chain is built from TRBV6-4 and TRBJ1-6; 7 bases map to TRBD1. Germline V gene data show CDR1 as MRHNA and CDR2 as SNTAGT. V was pared by 8 bases and J by 7 bases, with 8 bases of the junction left unmatched. The CDR3 loop spans 14 amino acids.

As regards this clone: Other DNA sequences in the sample encode the same CDR3. The chain carries TRBV5-1 and TRBJ2-2, with D unclear. Trimming took off 1 base at V and 0 bases at J, with 7 bases between the two ends. CDR1 and CDR2 from the germline V gene are SGHRS and YFSETQ. The CDR3 totals 15 residues. The CDR3 sequence is CASSLSGSNTGELFF. CDR3 DNA sequence: TGCGCCAGCAGCTTGTCCGGGTCGAACACCGGGGAGCTGTTTTTT.

V gene TRBV10-3 combines with J gene TRBJ2-7, with D possibly TRBD1 on 6 matching bases. The germline gives CDR1 ENHRY, CDR2 SYGVKD. V lost 10 bases to trimming and J lost 6 bases, with 19 bases between them. This CDR3 comprises 13 residues. The CDR3: CATRTAAEREQYF. The CDR3 DNA reads as TGTGCCACGAGGACAGCGGCGGAACGCGAGCAGTACTTC.

V is TRBV11-2 and J is TRBJ2-2; tentatively, D is TRBD2 (6 bases). Trimming stripped 5 bases from V and 7 bases from J, with 14 bases between. The CDR3 loop spans 14 amino acids. Germline V gene sequence: CDR1 SGHAT, CDR2 FQNNGV. CDR3 region: CASSPFLGGGELFF. CDR3 DNA: TGTGCCAGCAGCCCCTTCTTGGGGGGCGGGGAGCTGTTTTTT.